Shown below are 28 T cell receptor beta chains from a single sample sequenced in a study of cytomegalovirus exposure and HLA in healthy donors. A multiplex PCR was run with 60 Vbeta primers and 13 Jbeta primers. Produced via immunoSEQ multiplex PCR; TCRdb's table is partial and in-frame only. This table has around 130,000 clones, about 82% appearing once. Input material: PBMCs. The receptors here all came from a boy under 18 in good health and CMV-seronegative.

The chain uses TRBV5-1 and TRBJ2-1, with D tentatively TRBD2 (5 bases). Per the germline V gene, CDR1 is SGHRS and CDR2 is YFSETQ. Trimming removed 1 base from V and 6 bases from J, with 17 bases in between. This CDR3 spans 16 amino acids. The CDR3 loop reads CASSLSGDQRGNEQFF. The CDR3 bases are TGCGCCAGCAGCTTGTCCGGCGACCAACGGGGCAATGAGCAGTTCTTC.

The chain recombines TRBV6-4 with TRBJ1-4, with D possibly TRBD1 on 6 matching bases. The CDR3 runs 15 residues. Germline V lookup: CDR1 MRHNA, CDR2 SNTAGT. Trimming left V 0 bases short and J 3 bases short, with 8 bases between. The chain's CDR3 is CASSDSGAANEKLFF. CDR3 sequence (DNA): TGTGCCAGCAGTGACTCGGGGGCAGCTAATGAAAAACTGTTTTTT.

The chain links TRBV5-1 to TRBJ2-3, with 10 positions matching TRBD2. Germline CDR1 is SGHRS and CDR2 is YFSETQ. Unmatched junction bases numbered 3, after V lost 4 bases and J lost 1 base. The CDR3 sequence is 15 residues long. The CDR3 DNA reads TGCGCCAGCAGCGTTGGGACTAGCGGCACAGATACGCAGTATTTT. The encoded protein is CASSVGTSGTDTQYF.

The chain links TRBV6-1 to TRBJ1-5; D might be TRBD1 (6 bases). Germline V gene lookup returns CDR1 MNHNS and CDR2 SASEGT. The CDR3 consists of 16 residues. Between the trimmed V and J ends, which lost 2 bases and 4 bases, there was a span of 15 bases. The CDR3 loop reads CASSETIVRGNQPQHF. The CDR3 DNA reads TGTGCCAGCAGTGAAACAATCGTCAGGGGAAATCAGCCCCAGCATTTT.

This chain links TRBV9 with TRBJ2-5; possibly TRBD2 for D (5 bases). The germline V gene encodes CDR1 SGDLS and CDR2 YYNGEE. V lost 0 bases to trimming and J lost 2 bases, with 14 bases between them. This CDR3 contains 16 residues. In DNA form, the CDR3 reads TGTGCCAGCAGCGTAGGTTCCAGCGGTGCACAAGAGACCCAGTACTTC. It is translated as CASSVGSSGAQETQYF.

The chain links TRBV6-4 to TRBJ1-1; D is unresolved. CDR1 and CDR2 (germline): MRHNA, SNTAGT. Trimming took 6 bases from V and 1 from J, leaving 9 bases between them. The CDR3 is 13 amino acids. CDR3 bases: TGTGCCAGCAGCCTAGACGAGAACACTGAAGCTTTCTTT. Translation gives CASSLDENTEAFF.

The chain couples TRBV7-8 to TRBJ2-7; D remains unclear. Germline V gene sequence: CDR1 SGHVS, CDR2 FQNEAQ. V was pared by 5 bases and J by 2 bases, with 16 bases between. The CDR3 runs 15 residues. This CDR3 reads CASSIPYGEPYEQYF. DNA for the CDR3: TGTGCCAGCAGCATCCCCTATGGAGAGCCCTACGAGCAGTACTTC.

This clone was seen a single time. This chain connects TRBV7-6 to TRBJ1-1, with a possible D match to TRBD1 (5 bases). V lost 5 bases, J lost 4 bases, and 14 bases lay in between. Germline-derived CDR1 and CDR2 are SGHVS and FNYEAQ. This CDR3 comprises 14 residues. CDR3 DNA sequence: TGTGCCAGCAGCGATCTCGGCAGGGCCACTGAAGCTTTCTTT. Its translation: CASSDLGRATEAFF.

This clone was counted a single time. V is TRBV15 and J is TRBJ1-3; no clear D. Looked up from germline, CDR1 is LNHNV and CDR2 is YYDKDF (reference sequence). Trimming shortened V by 2 bases and J by 7 bases, and 18 bases separated the two germline ends. The CDR3 runs 16 residues. The CDR3 bases are TGTGCCACCAGCAGATCATTGGCGTGGCGGTGGAACACCATATATTTT. Encoded protein: CATSRSLAWRWNTIYF.

The genes are TRBV11-3 and TRBJ2-7; D gene ambiguous. Trimming removed 4 bases from V and 2 bases from J, with 15 bases in between. This CDR3 has 15 amino acids. Germline V lookup: CDR1 SGHNT, CDR2 YENEEA. CDR3 amino acids: CASSSEPRETYEQYF. CDR3 coding DNA: TGTGCCAGCAGCTCCGAGCCGCGTGAGACCTACGAGCAGTACTTC.

The count of this clone is one. V gene TRBV19 combines with J gene TRBJ2-7; possible D gene TRBD1, 5 bases. This CDR3 spans 14 amino acids. V was cut by 3 bases and J by 6 bases, with 15 bases left in between. Germline loops: CDR1 LNHDA, CDR2 SQIVND (reference sequence). The CDR3 region has the DNA TGTGCCAGTAGTATTCGGGCAGGGCCCTTCGAGCAGTACTTC. Protein sequence: CASSIRAGPFEQYF.

This chain joins TRBV7-2 and TRBJ1-4; TRBD1 agrees at 7 bases. CDR1 and CDR2 (germline): SGHTA, FQGNSA. With V trimmed by 1 base and J by 7 bases, 9 bases remained unmatched. CDR3 size: 16 residues. CDR3 region: CASSLGQGGLGEKLFF. The CDR3 region has the DNA TGTGCCAGCAGCTTAGGCCAGGGGGGATTAGGTGAAAAACTGTTTTTT.

The chain has TRBV7-2 and TRBJ1-5, with 7 bases fitting TRBD1. J lost 2 bases, V lost 5 bases, and 9 bases had no gene match. The CDR3 spans 16 residues. Germline CDR1 SGHTA, CDR2 FQGNSA. The CDR3 reads CASSLGTAYGNQPQHF. Here the CDR3 DNA reads TGTGCCAGCAGCCTCGGGACAGCGTATGGCAATCAGCCCCAGCATTTT.

The chain is built from TRBV5-6 and TRBJ1-1; 7 bases match TRBD1. Germline lookup yields CDR1 SGHDT and CDR2 YYEEEE. The junction had 3 bases not matched to a gene; V was cut back by 0 bases and J by 1 base. CDR3 length equals 15 residues. CDR3 residues: CASSLGTGGNTEAFF. The CDR3 nucleotides read TGTGCCAGCAGCTTGGGGACAGGAGGGAACACTGAAGCTTTCTTT.

The CDR3 DNA is TGTGCCAGCAGTGGCGGGAGCTCCTACAATGAGCAGTTCTTC. This encodes CASSGGSSYNEQFF. V usage is TRBV6-4 and J usage is TRBJ2-1, with 7 nucleotides matching TRBD2. CDR1 is MRHNA, CDR2 SNTAGT, per germline. CDR3 length: 14 residues. Unmatched junction bases numbered 0, after V lost 4 bases and J lost 0 bases.

V gene TRBV5-6 combines with J gene TRBJ1-3, with TRBD1 matching 8 bases. Germline V gives CDR1 SGHDT, CDR2 YYEEEE. This CDR3 contains 17 residues. The trim removed 1 base at V and 0 bases at J, leaving 6 bases unmatched. CDR3 region: CASSLLDRESSGNTIYF. In DNA form, the CDR3 reads TGTGCCAGCAGCTTGTTGGACAGGGAGAGCTCTGGAAACACCATATATTTT.

J is TRBJ2-5 and V is TRBV5-1; 8 positions agree with TRBD1. The CDR3 has 15 amino acids. Trimming at V came to 3 bases and at J to 1 base, leaving 5 bases not matched to a gene. CDR1 SGHRS and CDR2 YFSETQ come from the germline V gene. Here the CDR3 DNA reads TGCGCCAGCAGCTCCGAAGGGACAGGCCAAGAGACCCAGTACTTC. Translation: CASSSEGTGQETQYF.

This rearrangement joins TRBV6-5 to TRBJ1-1; TRBD1 matches 7 bases. Germline values: CDR1 MNHEY, CDR2 SVGAGI. The V gene end was trimmed by 6 bases and the J gene end by 1 base; junction bases not matched to a gene: 5. This CDR3 is 14 amino acids long. The CDR3 protein is CASRQGQSNTEAFF. In DNA, the CDR3 is TGTGCCAGCAGACAGGGGCAATCGAACACTGAAGCTTTCTTT.

The CDR3 loop reads CSVEDGIAGDYEQYF. In DNA, the CDR3 is TGCAGCGTTGAAGATGGAATAGCGGGAGACTACGAGCAGTACTTC. The chain links TRBV29-1 to TRBJ2-7, with TRBD2 matching over 9 bases. With V trimmed by 0 bases and J by 3 bases, 6 bases remained unmatched. This CDR3 is built from 15 residues. CDR1 is SQVTM and CDR2 is ANQGSEA in the germline V gene.

This clone was recorded once. CDR3 residues: CASRGRAARTEAFF. The CDR3 region has the DNA TGTGCCAGCAGGGGCAGGGCGGCTCGAACTGAAGCTTTCTTT. The chain carries TRBV28 and TRBJ1-1; TRBD1 is a possible D gene (5 bases). The V gene lost 6 bases and the J gene lost 5 bases, with 16 bases spanning the gap. The CDR3 has 14 residues. Per germline, CDR1 MDHEN and CDR2 SYDVKM. Based on the CDR3 plus reference TRBV28 and TRBJ1-1, the full variable domain is DVKVTQSSRYLVKRTGEKVFLECVQDMDHENMFWYRQDPGLGLRLIYFSYDVKMKEKGDIPEGYSVSREKKERFSLILESASTNQTSMYLCASRGRAARTEAFFGQGTRLTVV.

The chain is built from TRBV30 and TRBJ2-7, with D perhaps matching TRBD2 (6 bases). V lost 5 bases and J 0 bases, leaving 14 bases between the germline ends. The CDR3 has 14 residues. CDR1 is GTSNPN, CDR2 SVGIG, per germline (reference sequence). The CDR3 loop reads CAWDNGGFSYEQYF. The CDR3 nucleotides read TGTGCCTGGGACAACGGGGGTTTCTCCTACGAGCAGTACTTC.

This clone was recorded only once. This chain links TRBV19 with TRBJ2-1, with 11 bases fitting TRBD1. CDR1 is LNHDA, CDR2 SQIVND, per germline (reference sequence). The CDR3 runs to 16 residues. J gave up 7 bases and V 4 bases, and 9 bases lay outside the gene matches. CDR3 sequence (DNA): TGTGCCAGTAGTACCCGACCCGGGACAGGGGGAAATGAGCAGTTCTTC. This gives the protein CASSTRPGTGGNEQFF.

This clone has more than one count but fewer than ten. The chain couples TRBV5-4 to TRBJ2-1, with no clear D. The CDR3 runs to 15 residues. V lost 2 bases, J lost 5 bases, and 14 bases lay in between. Germline CDR1 SGHNT, CDR2 YYREEE (reference sequence). The CDR3 protein is CASSFGSGENNEQFF. The DNA of the CDR3 is TGTGCCAGCAGCTTCGGAAGTGGAGAAAACAATGAGCAGTTCTTC.

This clone was recorded once. The chain uses TRBV20-1 and TRBJ1-2; 7 nucleotides line up with TRBD1. This CDR3 has 11 residues. The ends lost 7 bases at V and 4 bases at J; junction bases unmatched: 3. Per germline, CDR1 DFQATT and CDR2 SNEGSKA (reference sequence). CDR3 residues: CSGGQRYGYTF. The CDR3 bases are TGCAGTGGGGGACAGCGCTATGGCTACACCTTC.

V and J are TRBV11-2 and TRBJ2-2, with 7 positions matching TRBD1. CDR1 and CDR2 (germline): SGHAT, FQNNGV. After removal of 0 bases from V and 7 bases from J, the junction contained 11 bases not matched to a gene. This CDR3 contains 17 residues. The CDR3 is CASSLDVLRGLNGELFF. CDR3 coding DNA: TGTGCCAGCAGCTTAGATGTCTTGAGGGGGCTTAACGGGGAGCTGTTTTTT.

This chain joins TRBV4-2 and TRBJ2-7, with TRBD2 matching over 12 bases. V shed 2 bases and J 5 bases; nucleotides not matched to a gene: 4. The CDR3 consists of 15 residues. Germline V gene data show CDR1 as LGHNA and CDR2 as YNFKEQ. This CDR3 is CASSQSGLAGNEQYF. The CDR3 DNA reads as TGTGCCAGCAGCCAATCGGGACTAGCGGGCAACGAGCAGTACTTC.

The chain links TRBV11-3 to TRBJ2-1, with 10 positions matching TRBD2. Per the germline V gene, CDR1 is SGHNT and CDR2 is YENEEA. The V and J ends lost 4 bases and 5 bases, in that order; junction bases with no gene match: 5. This CDR3 contains 15 residues. This chain's CDR3 is CASSSPSGSHNEQFF. The CDR3, as DNA: TGTGCCAGCAGCTCACCTAGCGGGAGCCACAATGAGCAGTTCTTC.

The chain is built from TRBV9 and TRBJ2-2, with D maybe TRBD1 (6 bases). The V end lost 1 base, the J end lost 0 bases, and 7 bases lay between the germline ends. This CDR3 has 15 residues. Germline CDR1 is SGDLS and CDR2 is YYNGEE. CDR3 region: CASSVSGANTGELFF. The DNA of the CDR3 is TGTGCCAGCAGCGTATCAGGGGCGAACACCGGGGAGCTGTTTTTT. Looking up the rest from reference TRBV9 and TRBJ2-2 gives the full variable domain: DSGVTQTPKHLITATGQRVTLRCSPRSGDLSVYWYQQSLDQGLQFLIQYYNGEERAKGNILERFSAQQFPDLHSELNLSSLELGDSALYFCASSVSGANTGELFFGEGSRLTVL.